This entry is about one TCR beta chain. The data derive from a study of shared clonotypes between healthy human individuals. Repertoires were generated with immunoSEQ multiplex PCR, while TCRdb's copy carries only in-frame clones and drops some. The sample records under 1,900,000 clones, approximately 98.5% being singletons. Germline-derived CDR1 and CDR2 are SNHLY and FYNNEI. The CDR3 loop spans 12 amino acids. The V end was cut by 6 bases, the J end by 8 bases, with 11 bases between. The source is a man aged 25-40 years in good health. The rearrangement uses TRBV2 and TRBJ2-4; D gene unclear. The sample was naive CD4+ T cells sorted from blood. The sample's subset: CD45RA+ positively selected. The CDR3 is CASSVNWDIQYF. The CDR3 nucleotides are TGTGCCAGCAGCGTTAACTGGGACATTCAGTACTTC.